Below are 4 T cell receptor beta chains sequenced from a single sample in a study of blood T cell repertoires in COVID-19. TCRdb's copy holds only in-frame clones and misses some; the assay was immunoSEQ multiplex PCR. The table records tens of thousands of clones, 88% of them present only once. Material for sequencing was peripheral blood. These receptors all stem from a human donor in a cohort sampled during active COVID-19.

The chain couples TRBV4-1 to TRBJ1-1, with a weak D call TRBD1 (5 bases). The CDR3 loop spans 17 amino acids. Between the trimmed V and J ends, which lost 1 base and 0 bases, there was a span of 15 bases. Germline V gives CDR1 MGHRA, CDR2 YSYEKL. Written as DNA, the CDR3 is TGCGCCAGCAGCCAAGGGCCCAGCAGGGCTCTGAACACTGAAGCTTTCTTT. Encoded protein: CASSQGPSRALNTEAFF.

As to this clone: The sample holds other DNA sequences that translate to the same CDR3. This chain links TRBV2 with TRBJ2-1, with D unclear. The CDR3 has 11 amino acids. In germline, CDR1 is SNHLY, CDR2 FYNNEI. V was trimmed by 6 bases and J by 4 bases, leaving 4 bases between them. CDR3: CASSPYNEQFF. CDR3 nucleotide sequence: TGTGCCAGCAGCCCGTACAATGAGCAGTTCTTC.

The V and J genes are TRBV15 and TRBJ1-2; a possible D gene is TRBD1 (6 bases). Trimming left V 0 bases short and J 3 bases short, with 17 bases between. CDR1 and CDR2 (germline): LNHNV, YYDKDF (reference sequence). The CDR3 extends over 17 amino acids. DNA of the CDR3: TGTGCCACCAGCAGAGAACAGGTCGTATCAGGGGACTATGGCTACACCTTC. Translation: CATSREQVVSGDYGYTF.

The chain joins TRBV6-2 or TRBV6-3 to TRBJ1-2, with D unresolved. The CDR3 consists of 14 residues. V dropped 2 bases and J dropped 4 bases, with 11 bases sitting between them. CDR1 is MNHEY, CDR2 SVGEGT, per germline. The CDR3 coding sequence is TGTGCCAGCAGTTACCGCCGGGGTTCCTATGGCTACACCTTC. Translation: CASSYRRGSYGYTF.